The present TCR beta chain was sequenced within a study of blood T cell repertoires in COVID-19. The protocol was immunoSEQ multiplex PCR, while the TCRdb copy is restricted to in-frame clones and leaves out a portion. This repertoire shows more than 50,000 clones, less than 95% found once; its top ten account for 6.5% to 9%. The sequencing sample was made of peripheral blood. The receptor comes from a woman between 40 and 50 years old with active COVID-19.

The CDR3 region has the DNA TGTGCCAGCAGCGTAGGGGACAGGGTTAATGAAAAACTGTTTTTT. The encoded protein is CASSVGDRVNEKLFF. V gene TRBV9 combines with J gene TRBJ1-4; TRBD1 matches at 9 bases. The CDR3 sequence is 15 residues long. In germline, CDR1 is SGDLS, CDR2 YYNGEE. J was trimmed by 4 bases and V by 0 bases; bases with no gene match: 1.